The entry that follows covers one T cell receptor beta chain sequence. Time point noted: after dendritic cell vaccination, including at tumor progression/relapse. None of the glioblastoma patients had an isocitrate dehydrogenase mutation. These data are taken from a study of glioma-infiltrating T cells after dendritic cell vaccination. Looking at the study overall: Patients had newly diagnosed or recurrent glioblastoma and received dendritic cell vaccines.

Looked up from germline, CDR1 is GTSNPN and CDR2 is SVGIG (reference sequence). V lost 0 bases to trimming and J lost 5 bases, with 13 bases between them. The CDR3 sequence is 14 residues long. The protocol was immunoSEQ multiplex PCR, while the TCRdb copy is restricted to in-frame clones and leaves out a portion. There are 75,000 to 85,000 clones in the sample; roughly 91% occur only once, and around 2.1% lies in the top ten. The chain has TRBV30 and TRBJ1-2; maybe TRBD1 (5 bases). The sequence was obtained from a human donor with glioblastoma. The source was blood, collected after dendritic cell vaccination. The DNA for the CDR3 is TGTGCCTGGAGTGTAATGGGGAGGGGATATGGCTACACCTTC. Its protein is CAWSVMGRGYGYTF.